The 24 T cell receptor beta chains below were found in one sample sequenced in a study of identical twins. TCRdb recomputed calls from the 5' RACE reads with MiXCR, one row per CDR3 protein. The sample comprises roughly 1.6 million distinct CDR3 sequences, around 33% of which are singletons, and 0.25% to 0.3% rests with the top ten. Sequenced: cord blood. These TCRs come from a newborn girl in good health.

This clonotype was seen ten or more times. The chain combines TRBV12-3 or TRBV12-4 with TRBJ2-1, with 10 bases that match TRBD2. J gave up 2 bases and V 6 bases, and 4 bases lay outside the gene matches. The CDR3 has 15 amino acids. In DNA, the CDR3 is TGTGCCAGCAGCCCCGGGACTAGCGCCTACAATGAGCAGTTCTTC. Its protein product is CASSPGTSAYNEQFF.

The gene calls are TRBV12-5 and TRBJ2-3, with unresolved D. With 1 base removed from V and 8 bases from J, the gap between germline ends came to 13 bases. The CDR3 spans 14 residues. Germline values: CDR1 LGHNT, CDR2 FRNRAP. The CDR3 DNA reads TGTGCTAGTGGTTTGGGGCCTGATCGAGGTACGCAGTATTTT. As protein: CASGLGPDRGTQYF.

This clonotype was recorded a few times. The V and J genes are TRBV12-3 or TRBV12-4 and TRBJ2-3; D may correspond to TRBD1 or TRBD2 (5 bases each). The CDR3 length is 14 residues. V lost 6 bases to trimming and J lost 5 bases, with 15 bases between them. The CDR3 DNA reads TGTGCCAGCAGCCCCGGTTGGGGGATAGATACGCAGTATTTT. Protein product: CASSPGWGIDTQYF.

This chain links TRBV6-1 with TRBJ1-2; D unclear. CDR1 and CDR2 (germline): MNHNS, SASEGT. The V end was cut by 1 base, the J end by 8 bases, with 14 bases between. The CDR3 is 14 residues long. Here the CDR3 DNA reads TGTGCCAGCAGTGAAGGCCCCAGGAGCGGGGGCTACACCTTC. Protein product: CASSEGPRSGGYTF.

This clonotype has a count of ten or more. The chain joins TRBV4-1 to TRBJ2-4; D is unclear. CDR3 size: 14 residues. Trimming took off 3 bases at V and 4 bases at J, with 10 bases between the two ends. CDR1 MGHRA and CDR2 YSYEKL come from the germline V gene. DNA for the CDR3: TGCGCCAGCAGCCATCCCTTTGCTAAAAACATTCAGTACTTC. Its translation is CASSHPFAKNIQYF.

The CDR3 loop is CASSVGHLRNQPQHF. The CDR3 DNA sequence: TGTGCCAGCAGCGTCGGACACCTAAGGAATCAGCCCCAGCATTTT. This rearrangement joins TRBV9 to TRBJ1-5; a weak D match, TRBD1 (5 bases). The CDR3 length is 15 residues. Trimming stripped 2 bases from V and 4 bases from J, with 13 bases between. Germline loops: CDR1 SGDLS, CDR2 YYNGEE. The whole variable domain, remainder taken from reference TRBV9 and TRBJ1-5, is DSGVTQTPKHLITATGQRVTLRCSPRSGDLSVYWYQQSLDQGLQFLIQYYNGEERAKGNILERFSAQQFPDLHSELNLSSLELGDSALYFCASSVGHLRNQPQHFGDGTRLSIL.

The chain is built from TRBV25-1 and TRBJ2-1; possibly TRBD1 for D (6 bases). The germline V gene has CDR1 MGHDK and CDR2 SYGVNS. Between the trimmed V and J ends, which lost 4 bases and 1 base, there was a span of 14 bases. This CDR3 is 16 amino acids long. The CDR3 nucleotides are TGTGCCAGCAGTGGCCCTGGGGGCGGTTCCTACAATGAGCAGTTCTTC. It encodes CASSGPGGGSYNEQFF.

The chain uses TRBV20-1 and TRBJ2-7; possibly TRBD2 for D (5 bases). The V end lost 6 bases, the J end lost 3 bases, and 18 bases lay between the germline ends. This CDR3 has 14 residues. Germline loops: CDR1 DFQATT, CDR2 SNEGSKA (reference sequence). This CDR3 reads CSAERPDGDYEQYF. CDR3 bases: TGCAGTGCCGAACGGCCGGACGGGGACTACGAGCAGTACTTC.

For the CDR3, the DNA is TGTGCCAGCAGTGAAGCTGGCCTAGCGGGGGGCAGGGAGCAGTTCTTC. Its translation: CASSEAGLAGGREQFF. The V and J genes are TRBV2 and TRBJ2-1, with 11 nucleotides matching TRBD2. V lost 0 bases, J lost 10 bases, and 8 bases stayed unmatched. Germline CDR1 SNHLY, CDR2 FYNNEI. This CDR3 has 16 residues.

There are many counts of this clonotype. This chain links TRBV27 with TRBJ2-7; TRBD2 matches at 7 bases. Germline lookup yields CDR1 MNHEY and CDR2 SMNVEV (reference sequence). This CDR3 is built from 15 residues. The junction had 8 bases not matched to a gene; V was cut back by 4 bases and J by 2 bases. In nucleotides, the CDR3 is TGTGCCAGCAGTTCCCCCTTACGGGGGGCCTACGAGCAGTACTTC. Translation gives CASSSPLRGAYEQYF.

Regarding this clonotype: Germline is not matched at one junction end, which may reflect a read error. The rearrangement uses TRBV7-2 and TRBJ2-1; a possible D gene is TRBD2 (5 bases). The CDR3 spans 15 residues. Germline assignment: CDR1 SGHTA and CDR2 FQGNSA. The DNA of the CDR3 is TGTGCCAGCAGCTTAGGGAGGCGCTCCTGCAATGAGCAGTTCTTC. Translation: CASSLGRRSCNEQFF.

In this sample, this clonotype turned up once. This chain joins TRBV9 and TRBJ2-1; 11 nucleotides line up with TRBD2. From germline, CDR1 is SGDLS and CDR2 YYNGEE. Unmatched junction bases numbered 6, after V lost 4 bases and J lost 6 bases. CDR3 length equals 15 residues. The CDR3 spells CASSHGTSGLNEQFF. In DNA, the CDR3 is TGTGCCAGCAGCCACGGGACTAGCGGACTCAATGAGCAGTTCTTC. Combining the CDR3 with reference TRBV9 and TRBJ2-1 gives the whole variable domain DSGVTQTPKHLITATGQRVTLRCSPRSGDLSVYWYQQSLDQGLQFLIQYYNGEERAKGNILERFSAQQFPDLHSELNLSSLELGDSALYFCASSHGTSGLNEQFFGPGTRLTVL.

Only a few counts were recorded for this clonotype. Here the CDR3 DNA reads TGTGCCAGCAGCCTTATTAGGCAGCGAGAGACCCAGTACTTC. It yields the protein CASSLIRQRETQYF. J is TRBJ2-5 and V is TRBV11-2, with D unresolved. Germline loops: CDR1 SGHAT, CDR2 FQNNGV. V was trimmed by 5 bases and J by 4 bases, leaving 14 bases between them. The CDR3 covers 14 residues.

This clonotype was seen ten or more times. The rearrangement uses TRBV12-3 or TRBV12-4 and TRBJ2-1, with TRBD2 matching over 8 bases. This CDR3 is built from 15 residues. The V gene end was trimmed by 5 bases and the J gene end by 2 bases; junction bases not matched to a gene: 5. The CDR3 DNA is TGTGCCAGCAGTCCAACGGGGGGGCCCTACAATGAGCAGTTCTTC. This translates into CASSPTGGPYNEQFF.

The CDR3 is CASSPGTGEYEQYF. The CDR3 DNA reads as TGTGCCAGCAGCCCGGGGACAGGGGAATACGAGCAGTACTTC. The chain is built from TRBV4-2 and TRBJ2-7, with 10 bases matching TRBD1. In germline, CDR1 is LGHNA, CDR2 YNFKEQ. The CDR3 loop spans 14 amino acids. Trimming cost V 4 bases and J 4 bases; bases outside gene matches: 4.

This rearrangement joins TRBV18 to TRBJ1-1; weak D call: TRBD1 (5 bases). V was cut by 3 bases and J by 0 bases, with 11 bases left in between. This CDR3 spans 15 amino acids. Germline V gene lookup returns CDR1 KGHSH and CDR2 LQKENI. The CDR3 is CASSPLDSMNTEAFF. CDR3 sequence (DNA): TGTGCCAGCTCACCCCTCGACAGCATGAACACTGAAGCTTTCTTT.

This chain uses TRBV15 with TRBJ2-2, with D possibly matching TRBD1 (7 bases). With 2 bases removed from V and 3 bases from J, the gap between germline ends came to 13 bases. The CDR3 has 16 residues. The V gene's germline CDR1 is LNHNV and CDR2 YYDKDF (reference sequence). In DNA form, the CDR3 reads TGTGCCACCAGCAGACGCGACAGGGACTACACCGGGGAGCTGTTTTTT. This encodes CATSRRDRDYTGELFF. The whole variable domain, remainder taken from reference TRBV15 and TRBJ2-2, is DAMVIQNPRYQVTQFGKPVTLSCSQTLNHNVMYWYQQKSSQAPKLLFHYYDKDFNNEADTPDNFQSRRPNTSFCFLDIRSPGLGDTAMYLCATSRRDRDYTGELFFGEGSRLTVL.

The rearrangement joins TRBV27 to TRBJ2-1, with D tentatively TRBD1 or TRBD2 (5 bases each). Per germline, CDR1 MNHEY and CDR2 SMNVEV (reference sequence). V was trimmed by 7 bases and J by 8 bases, leaving 18 bases between them. The CDR3 totals 14 residues. CDR3: CASNPGRMGDEQFF. The CDR3 DNA is TGTGCCAGCAACCCGGGACGGATGGGGGATGAGCAGTTCTTC.

This clonotype was picked up a small number of times. The CDR3 DNA follows: TGTGCCAGCAGCTTAGGGGCTAGCCAGCACGAGCAGTACTTC. Amino acids: CASSLGASQHEQYF. The chain employs TRBV13 and TRBJ2-7; possible D gene TRBD2, 5 bases. Per germline, CDR1 PRHDT and CDR2 FYEKMQ (reference sequence). CDR3 length: 14 amino acids. V shed 0 bases and J shed 5 bases, with 11 bases lying between them.

The chain is built from TRBV2 and TRBJ1-6, with no clear D. Germline CDR1 reads SNHLY; CDR2 reads FYNNEI. V shed 4 bases and J shed 5 bases, with 15 bases lying between them. The CDR3 spans 16 residues. The CDR3 sequence: CASSGRRRPDNSPLHF. DNA for the CDR3: TGTGCCAGCAGTGGACGTCGCAGGCCGGATAATTCACCCCTCCACTTT. Based on the CDR3 plus reference TRBV2 and TRBJ1-6, the full variable domain is EPEVTQTPSHQVTQMGQEVILRCVPISNHLYFYWYRQILGQKVEFLVSFYNNEISEKSEIFDDQFSVERPDGSNFTLKIRSTKLEDSAMYFCASSGRRRPDNSPLHFGNGTRLTVT.

This clonotype was observed many times. This chain's CDR3 is CASSQGHSGNTIYF. The CDR3 region has the DNA TGTGCCAGCAGCCAAGGACACTCTGGAAACACCATATATTTT. The chain has TRBV4-2 and TRBJ1-3; D gene unclear. The CDR3 length is 14 residues. Germline V gene data show CDR1 as LGHNA and CDR2 as YNFKEQ. V lost 1 base, J lost 0 bases, and 4 bases lay in between.

V is TRBV27 and J is TRBJ2-1; 7 nucleotides agree with TRBD2. J gave up 5 bases and V 2 bases, and 6 bases lay outside the gene matches. The CDR3 has 15 amino acids. Germline V CDR1 and CDR2: MNHEY, SMNVEV (reference sequence). In DNA form, the CDR3 reads TGTGCCAGCAGTTTAGGACTAGTACACAACAATGAGCAGTTCTTC. Its protein product is CASSLGLVHNNEQFF.

The chain carries TRBV5-1 and TRBJ2-5, with a possible D match to TRBD1 (5 bases). The CDR3 contains 14 residues. In germline, CDR1 is SGHRS, CDR2 YFSETQ. V gave up 0 bases and J gave up 4 bases, with 10 bases separating them. CDR3 amino acids: CASSLVQTAETQYF. DNA of the CDR3: TGCGCCAGCAGCTTGGTACAGACAGCAGAGACCCAGTACTTC.

A few counts support this clonotype. This chain joins TRBV11-2 and TRBJ1-2; possible D gene TRBD1, 6 bases. Germline lookup yields CDR1 SGHAT and CDR2 FQNNGV. Trimming took 1 base from V and 4 from J, leaving 16 bases between them. The CDR3 contains 16 residues. CDR3 loop: CASSLGPDRPFYGYTF. DNA of the CDR3: TGTGCCAGCAGCTTAGGCCCGGACAGACCCTTCTATGGCTACACCTTC.